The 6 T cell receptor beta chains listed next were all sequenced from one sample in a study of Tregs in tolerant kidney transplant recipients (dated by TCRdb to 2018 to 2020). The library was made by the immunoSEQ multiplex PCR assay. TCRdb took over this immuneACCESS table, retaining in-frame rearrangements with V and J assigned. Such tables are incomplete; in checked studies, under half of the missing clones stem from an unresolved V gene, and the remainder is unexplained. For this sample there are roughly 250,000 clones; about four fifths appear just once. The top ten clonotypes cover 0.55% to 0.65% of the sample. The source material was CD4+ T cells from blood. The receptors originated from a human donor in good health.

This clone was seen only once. This chain's CDR3 is CASSQVRRGNTEAFF. The CDR3 coding sequence is TGCGCCAGCAGCCAAGTACGTAGGGGTAACACTGAAGCTTTCTTT. The V call is TRBV4-1, the J call TRBJ1-1; TRBD1 is a possible D gene (5 bases). The CDR3 has 15 residues. Germline CDR1 reads MGHRA; CDR2 reads YSYEKL. V lost 1 base and J lost 2, with 11 bases in between.

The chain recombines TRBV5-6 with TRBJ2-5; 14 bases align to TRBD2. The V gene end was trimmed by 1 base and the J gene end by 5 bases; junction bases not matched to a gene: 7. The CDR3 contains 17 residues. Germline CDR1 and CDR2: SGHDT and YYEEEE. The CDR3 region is CASSLRLAGGLGETQYF. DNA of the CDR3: TGTGCCAGCAGCTTGCGACTAGCGGGGGGGCTGGGGGAGACCCAGTACTTC.

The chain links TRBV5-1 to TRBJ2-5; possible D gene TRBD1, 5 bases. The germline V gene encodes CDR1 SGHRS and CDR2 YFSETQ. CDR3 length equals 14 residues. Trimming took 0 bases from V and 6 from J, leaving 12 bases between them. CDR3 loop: CASSLAPGPQTQYF. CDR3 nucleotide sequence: TGCGCCAGCAGCTTGGCCCCAGGGCCACAGACCCAGTACTTC.

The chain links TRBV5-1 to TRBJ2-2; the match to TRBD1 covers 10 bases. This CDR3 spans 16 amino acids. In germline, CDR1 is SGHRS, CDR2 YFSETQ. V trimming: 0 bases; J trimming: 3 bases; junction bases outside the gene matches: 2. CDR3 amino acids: CASSLGTGGDTGELFF. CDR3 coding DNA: TGCGCCAGCAGCTTGGGGACAGGGGGAGACACCGGGGAGCTGTTTTTT. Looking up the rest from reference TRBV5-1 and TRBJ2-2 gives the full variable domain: KAGVTQTPRYLIKTRGQQVTLSCSPISGHRSVSWYQQTPGQGLQFLFEYFSETQRNKGNFPGRFSGRQFSNSRSEMNVSTLELGDSALYLCASSLGTGGDTGELFFGEGSRLTVL.

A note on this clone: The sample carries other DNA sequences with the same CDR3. The CDR3 spells CASSFGTGSGGYTF. The CDR3 region has the DNA TGTGCCAGCAGCTTTGGGACAGGGTCGGGGGGCTACACCTTC. The rearrangement joins TRBV7-3 to TRBJ1-2, with 9 nucleotides matching TRBD1. Germline V gene lookup returns CDR1 SGHTA and CDR2 FQGTGA. The CDR3 length is 14 residues. The trim removed 3 bases at V and 8 bases at J, leaving 7 bases unmatched. Looking up the rest from reference TRBV7-3 and TRBJ1-2 gives the full variable domain: GAGVSQTPSNKVTEKGKYVELRCDPISGHTALYWYRQSLGQGPEFLIYFQGTGAADDSGLPNDRFFAVRPEGSVSTLKIQRTERGDSAVYLCASSFGTGSGGYTFGSGTRLTVV.

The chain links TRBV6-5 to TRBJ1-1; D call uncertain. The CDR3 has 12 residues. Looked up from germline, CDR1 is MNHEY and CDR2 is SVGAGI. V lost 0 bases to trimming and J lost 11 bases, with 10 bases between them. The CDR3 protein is CASSYSKEDAFF. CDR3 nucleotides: TGTGCCAGCAGTTACTCAAAAGAAGACGCTTTCTTT.